This is a list of T cell receptor beta chains from one sample in a study of shared clonotypes between healthy human individuals. Data came from immunoSEQ multiplex PCR; TCRdb stores just in-frame clones and leaves some out. The table includes some 1.4 million clones, approximately 97% detected once. The sequenced material came from naive CD4+ T cells sorted from blood. The source is a man aged 25 to 40 in good health. CDR3s include the opening cysteine and the closing phenylalanine or tryptophan. The D gene is left open where the match is weak. Only some rows state a clone size, as once, few, many or a class for expanded clones.

j_gene	d_gene	abundance	v_gene	CDR3nt	CDR3aa
TRBJ1-2	NA	NA	TRBV29-1	TGCAGCGCCGCAGGGGACGATGGCTACACCTTC	CSAAGDDGYTF
TRBJ2-7	TRBD1	once	TRBV10-1	TGCGCCAGCAGTGAGACCCTCGACAGGGTAGGGGGCTACGAGCAGTACTTC	CASSETLDRVGGYEQYF
TRBJ2-2	NA	NA	TRBV10-3	TGTGCCATCAACTCACTAGGCCGGACCGGGGAGCTGTTTTTT	CAINSLGRTGELFF
TRBJ2-1	NA	NA	TRBV5-1	TGCGCCAGCAGCTTGGACAGCGGTACCTTGCGGGAGCAGTTCTTC	CASSLDSGTLREQFF
TRBJ2-1	NA	NA	TRBV10-3	TGTGCCATCAGTGCTCTATTAAAGGCACAGGGAATAGATGAGCAGTTCTTC	CAISALLKAQGIDEQFF
TRBJ2-3	NA	NA	TRBV27	TGTGCCAGCAGTGTAGTCTCTTCGGATACGCAGTATTTT	CASSVVSSDTQYF
TRBJ2-2	NA	NA	TRBV7-9	TGTGCCAGCAGCCCAGGGGAGGGGAGAAACACCGGGGAGCTGTTTTTT	CASSPGEGRNTGELFF
TRBJ2-5	NA	NA	TRBV7-8	TGTGCCAGCAGCTTAGGAGGGGTAGAGACCCAGTACTTC	CASSLGGVETQYF
TRBJ1-4	NA	NA	TRBV7-9	TGTGCCAGCAGCTTACGCCAAGGGAGTGCAACTAATGAAAAACTGTTTTTT	CASSLRQGSATNEKLFF
TRBJ2-2	NA	NA	TRBV27	TGTGCCAGCACCCTGACTGGGAACACCGGGGAGCTGTTTTTT	CASTLTGNTGELFF
TRBJ2-7	NA	NA	TRBV29-1	TGCAGCGTGGACACAGGAGCCTACGAGCAGTACTTC	CSVDTGAYEQYF
TRBJ2-7	NA	NA	TRBV29-1	TGCAGCGTTGAGTCACCGAAATCTTTTAGGTACTTC	CSVESPKSFRYF
TRBJ2-3	NA	NA	TRBV5-1	TGCGCCAGCAGCTTGGGATATATGGGAGATACGCAGTATTTT	CASSLGYMGDTQYF
TRBJ2-1	NA	NA	TRBV7-3	TGTGCCAGCAGCTCCGACCAGAGCTCCTACAATGAGCAGTTCTTC	CASSSDQSSYNEQFF
TRBJ2-3	NA	NA	TRBV4-3	TGCGCCAGCAGCCAAGATATTGGAAGCACAGATACGCAGTATTTT	CASSQDIGSTDTQYF
TRBJ2-6	NA	NA	TRBV27	TGTGCCAGCAGTTTGATCAGCGGGCCCTCTGGGGCCAACGTCCTGACTTTC	CASSLISGPSGANVLTF
TRBJ2-5	NA	NA	TRBV6-1	TGTGCCAGCAGGTCAGGGGTACAGACCCAGTACTTC	CASRSGVQTQYF
TRBJ2-7	NA	NA	TRBV6-5	TGTGCCAGCAGTAACCAGGGGCGCTCCTACGAGCAGTACTTC	CASSNQGRSYEQYF
TRBJ2-5	NA	NA	TRBV2	TGTGCCAGCAGTGCGGGGGCGCCTTACCAAGAGACCCAGTACTTC	CASSAGAPYQETQYF
TRBJ1-5	NA	NA	TRBV29-1	TGCAGCGTCGCAATGGGTAGAGACGGTCAGCCCCAGCATTTT	CSVAMGRDGQPQHF
TRBJ2-1	TRBD2	NA	TRBV7-2	TGTGCCAGCAGCGTGATGGCGGGAGCGGGATACAATGAGCAGTTCTTC	CASSVMAGAGYNEQFF
TRBJ1-2	NA	NA	TRBV15	TGTGCCACCAGCAGAGAAGGGACGGTGACCTATGGCTACACCTTC	CATSREGTVTYGYTF
TRBJ2-7	NA	NA	TRBV7-8	TGTGCCAGCAGCCGACAGACGGGTGGCGAGCAGTACTTC	CASSRQTGGEQYF
TRBJ2-7	NA	NA	TRBV18	TGTGCCAGCTCACCACAGGAGGTTACCCACGAGCAGTACTTC	CASSPQEVTHEQYF
TRBJ2-7	TRBD2	NA	TRBV5-1	TGCGCCAGCAGCTTACGGGGCCGGACTAGCGGGGTTAGTTACGAGCAGTACTTC	CASSLRGRTSGVSYEQYF
TRBJ2-1	NA	NA	TRBV7-8	TGTGCCAGCAGCTTGGGCGGAGCTCGGAGTTACAATGAGCAGTTCTTC	CASSLGGARSYNEQFF
TRBJ2-5	TRBD1	NA	TRBV5-1	TGCGCCAGCAGCTTGGTAGGGACAGGGGGATCCCAAGAGACCCAGTACTTC	CASSLVGTGGSQETQYF
TRBJ1-1	NA	NA	TRBV5-1	TGCGCCAGCAGCTTAGACAACCTAGCCTTCACTGAAGCTTTCTTT	CASSLDNLAFTEAFF
TRBJ1-2	NA	NA	TRBV19	TGTGCCAGTAGTATTGAACCCTGGGAATATGGCTACACCTTC	CASSIEPWEYGYTF
TRBJ2-1	NA	NA	TRBV11-3	TGTGCCAGCAGCTTAGATCGGGTTAGTAGCGATGAGCAGTTCTTC	CASSLDRVSSDEQFF
TRBJ2-7	NA	NA	TRBV28	TGTGCCAGCAGTTTCAGTTCAACCTACGAGCAGTACTTC	CASSFSSTYEQYF
TRBJ1-1	TRBD1	NA	TRBV6-5	TGTGCCAGCAGCCGTCCCGGGACAGGGAACACTGAAGCTTTCTTT	CASSRPGTGNTEAFF
TRBJ1-2	TRBD1	NA	TRBV18	TGTGCCAGCTCACCGGGACAGGCCAACTATGGCTACACCTTC	CASSPGQANYGYTF
TRBJ1-1	NA	NA	TRBV7-9	TGTGCCAGCAGTCAACAAACTCCTCAGGCTTTCTTT	CASSQQTPQAFF
TRBJ2-4	TRBD1	NA	TRBV28	TGTGCCAGCAGTTCAGGACAGGGGGGATTGAAAAACATTCAGTACTTC	CASSSGQGGLKNIQYF
TRBJ1-2	NA	NA	TRBV27	TGTGCCAGCAGAAGTTTCTATGGCTACACCTTC	CASRSFYGYTF
TRBJ2-7	TRBD2	NA	TRBV5-1	TGCGCCAGCAGCTCAGGACTAGCGGGAGGGCCTCTTACCTACGAGCAGTACTTC	CASSSGLAGGPLTYEQYF
TRBJ2-1	TRBD1	NA	TRBV5-6	TGTGCCAGCAGCTTGGCCCCGGGACAGGGGGCCAACAATGAGCAGTTCTTC	CASSLAPGQGANNEQFF
TRBJ2-7	NA	NA	TRBV4-3	TGCGCCAGCAGCCAAGATCTAAGGGGAACCCAATCCTACGAGCAGTACTTC	CASSQDLRGTQSYEQYF
TRBJ2-5	NA	NA	TRBV4-2	TGTGCCAGCAGCCATACCTTAGCGGCCGAATCAGAGACCCAGTACTTC	CASSHTLAAESETQYF
TRBJ1-4	NA	NA	TRBV5-1	TGCGCCAGCAGCTTAGACAGGCCGGGTGAAAAACTGTTTTTT	CASSLDRPGEKLFF